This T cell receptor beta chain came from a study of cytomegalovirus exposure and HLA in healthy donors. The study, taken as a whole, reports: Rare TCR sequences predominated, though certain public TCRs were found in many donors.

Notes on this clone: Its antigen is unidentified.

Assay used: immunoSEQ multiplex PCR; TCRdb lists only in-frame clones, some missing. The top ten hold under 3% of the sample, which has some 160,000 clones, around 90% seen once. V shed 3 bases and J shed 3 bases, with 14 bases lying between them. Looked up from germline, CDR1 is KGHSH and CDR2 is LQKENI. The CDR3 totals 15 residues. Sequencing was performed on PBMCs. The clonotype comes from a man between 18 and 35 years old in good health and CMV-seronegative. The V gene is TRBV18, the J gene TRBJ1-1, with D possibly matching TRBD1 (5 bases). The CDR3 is CASSPGGLGDTEAFF. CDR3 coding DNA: TGTGCCAGCTCACCCGGAGGGTTAGGGGACACTGAAGCTTTCTTT.